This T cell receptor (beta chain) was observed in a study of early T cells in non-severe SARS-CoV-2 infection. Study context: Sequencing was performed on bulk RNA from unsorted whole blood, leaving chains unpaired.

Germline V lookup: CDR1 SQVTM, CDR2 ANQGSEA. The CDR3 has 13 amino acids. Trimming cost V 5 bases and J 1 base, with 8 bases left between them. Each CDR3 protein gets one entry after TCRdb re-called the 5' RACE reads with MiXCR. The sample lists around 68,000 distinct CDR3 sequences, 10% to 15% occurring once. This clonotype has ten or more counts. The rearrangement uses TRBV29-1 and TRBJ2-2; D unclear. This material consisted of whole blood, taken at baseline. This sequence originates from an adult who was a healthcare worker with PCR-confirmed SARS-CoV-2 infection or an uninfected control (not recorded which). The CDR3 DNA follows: TGCAGCGTTCTGGGGTTGAACACCGGGGAGCTGTTTTTT. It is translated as CSVLGLNTGELFF.